The clone carrying this TCR beta chain was seen more than once but under ten times. The data were obtained in a study of blood T cell repertoires in COVID-19. Study in general: Sites across the United States, Italy and Spain contributed samples from acute and convalescent COVID-19. The cDNA or gDNA used as material had been derived from T cells, B-cell-depleted T cells, or PBMCs.

Per germline, CDR1 SGHRS and CDR2 YFSETQ. This CDR3 contains 14 residues. Trimming stripped 0 bases from V and 4 bases from J, with 10 bases between. In assigning cohorts, the study relied on participant-reported clinical history. Original processing methods: Amplification of reference gene primers was used by the study to estimate nucleated cell counts. Profiling relied on immunoSEQ multiplex PCR, and the TCRdb table lists in-frame clones only, not all of them. That table furnishes V, J and clone size, whereas the DNA furnished D and trimming. Of 300,000 to 350,000 clones in the sample, about 90% were seen once.

The rearrangement uses TRBV5-1 and TRBJ1-2; D gene unclear. The clonotype originates from a man aged 30 to 45 who had recovered from COVID-19. Input material: PBMCs or T cells enriched from blood (not recorded which). The CDR3 loop reads CASSLADGAYGYTF. In nucleotides, the CDR3 is TGCGCCAGCAGCTTGGCCGACGGAGCCTATGGCTACACCTTC.